This entry describes one T cell receptor beta chain. Its antigen is unidentified. The sample originates from a study of cytomegalovirus exposure and HLA in healthy donors. Study-level information: Findings of an earlier analysis included around 120 million unique TCR beta sequences from roughly 200 million T cells. Findings and limits, study-wide: Likely technical artifact: a cluster of highly shared sequence variants. A later examination showed that TCR association rates differed by HLA locus, with DRB1 most and HLA-C fewest. An assumption of roughly uniform sequencing depth across donors underlay the presence/absence analyses.

In germline, CDR1 is LNHDA, CDR2 SQIVND (reference sequence). V was shortened by 6 bases and J by 7 bases, with 12 bases between the two germline ends. The CDR3 runs 12 residues. This PCR relied on a set of 60 Vbeta primers and 13 Jbeta primers. Profiling relied on immunoSEQ multiplex PCR, and the TCRdb table lists in-frame clones only, not all of them. Counted here are about 90,000 clones, around three fifths occurring once; the ten biggest clones make up around a fifth. The sequence derives from a woman aged 50 to 60 in good health and CMV-seropositive. Sequencing used PBMCs. The J gene is TRBJ1-1, the V gene TRBV19; unclear D gene. The CDR3 region is CASRGSAGEAFF. DNA of the CDR3: TGTGCCAGTAGGGGTTCGGCGGGTGAAGCTTTCTTT. The entire variable domain, with the rest obtained from reference TRBV19 and TRBJ1-1, is as follows: DGGITQSPKYLFRKEGQNVTLSCEQNLNHDAMYWYRQDPGQGLRLIYYSQIVNDFQKGDIAEGYSVSREKKESFPLTVTSAQKNPTAFYLCASRGSAGEAFFGQGTRLTVV.